This TCR beta chain was obtained from a study of beta chain features in type 1 diabetes. All of the isolated RNA was reverse transcribed, so expressed TCRB transcripts were sequenced. TCRdb's table, derived via immunoSEQ multiplex PCR, lists solely in-frame clones and lacks some. Among 900,000 or so clones listed, around a sixth were seen once. This clone has just a few counts. Its specificity is not known. Overall study findings and caveats: VDJ junctions sequenced from type 1 diabetes patients showed fewer insertions and more deletions. The study notes PCR might favor shorter templates equally in patients and controls. TCRB CDR3 length was moderately but significantly reduced in all four CD4+ subsets of Type 1 diabetes patients.

This CDR3 is built from 13 residues. Germline CDR1 reads KGHSH; CDR2 reads LQKENI. V trimming: 5 bases; J trimming: 6 bases; junction bases outside the gene matches: 4. The TCR comes from a woman aged 18-30 years in good health. The sequencing input was naive CD4+ T cells from blood. This sequence joins TRBV18 and TRBJ1-1; 9 bases line up with TRBD1. The CDR3 is CASSRQGESEAFF. CDR3 coding DNA: TGTGCCAGCTCAAGACAGGGGGAATCTGAAGCTTTCTTT.